The source of this T cell receptor beta chain is a study of cytomegalovirus exposure and HLA in healthy donors. Findings and caveats of the study: TCR beta chain V- and J-gene trimming was linked, in a later analysis, to a missense variant in DCLRE1C.

This clone was observed a few times. Its antigen remains unidentified. Distinct nucleotide sequences in the sample also encode this CDR3. Primers for the PCR totalled 60 Vbeta and 13 Jbeta. TCRdb's table, derived via immunoSEQ multiplex PCR, lists solely in-frame clones and lacks some. The sample contains roughly 200,000 clones, roughly a tenth of which appear only once. The sequence derives from a woman between 25 and 40 years old in good health and CMV-seropositive. The sample taken for sequencing was PBMCs.

CDR3 in DNA: TGTGCCAGTAGTATAGGGCTTGAAGCTTTCTTT. The encoded protein is CASSIGLEAFF. The V gene is TRBV19, the J gene TRBJ1-1; no reliable D call. The V gene lost 1 base and the J gene lost 7 bases, with 4 bases spanning the gap. The germline V gene has CDR1 LNHDA and CDR2 SQIVND (reference sequence). This CDR3 has 11 amino acids.